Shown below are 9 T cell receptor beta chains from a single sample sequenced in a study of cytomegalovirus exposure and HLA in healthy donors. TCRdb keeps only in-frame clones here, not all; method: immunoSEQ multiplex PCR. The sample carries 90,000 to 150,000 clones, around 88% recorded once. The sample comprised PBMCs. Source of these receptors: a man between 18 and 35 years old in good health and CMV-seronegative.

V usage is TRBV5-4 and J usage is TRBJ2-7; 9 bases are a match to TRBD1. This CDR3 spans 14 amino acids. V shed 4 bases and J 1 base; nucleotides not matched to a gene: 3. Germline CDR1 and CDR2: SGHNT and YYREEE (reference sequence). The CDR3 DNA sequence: TGTGCCAGCAGCACCGGGACAGGGTCCTACGAGCAGTACTTC. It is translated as CASSTGTGSYEQYF.

In DNA, the CDR3 is TGTGCCAGCTCACGGTCTGCAGACACTGAAGCTTTCTTT. Translated, it gives CASSRSADTEAFF. This chain joins TRBV18 and TRBJ1-1; no clear D gene. The V and J ends lost 4 bases and 3 bases respectively, with 9 bases between them. The CDR3 is 13 amino acids. Germline loops: CDR1 KGHSH, CDR2 LQKENI. Drawing the rest from reference TRBV18 and TRBJ1-1, the complete variable domain is NAGVMQNPRHLVRRRGQEARLRCSPMKGHSHVYWYRQLPEEGLKFMVYLQKENIIDESGMPKERFSAEFPKEGPSILRIQQVVRGDSAAYFCASSRSADTEAFFGQGTRLTVV.

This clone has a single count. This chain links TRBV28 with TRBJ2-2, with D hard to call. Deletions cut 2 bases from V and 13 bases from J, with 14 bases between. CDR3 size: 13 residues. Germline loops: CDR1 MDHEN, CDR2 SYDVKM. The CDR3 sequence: CASSLNLPGGLFF. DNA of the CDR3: TGTGCCAGCAGTTTAAACCTGCCCGGTGGGCTGTTTTTT.

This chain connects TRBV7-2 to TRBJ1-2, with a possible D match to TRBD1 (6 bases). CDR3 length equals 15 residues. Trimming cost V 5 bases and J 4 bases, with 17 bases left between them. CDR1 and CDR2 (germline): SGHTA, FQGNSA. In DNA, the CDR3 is TGTGCCAGCAGCCTACCAGGACAGCAACTCTATGGCTACACCTTC. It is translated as CASSLPGQQLYGYTF. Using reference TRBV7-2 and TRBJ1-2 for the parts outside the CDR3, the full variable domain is GAGVSQSPSNKVTEKGKDVELRCDPISGHTALYWYRQSLGQGLEFLIYFQGNSAPDKSGLPSDRFSAERTGGSVSTLTIQRTQQEDSAVYLCASSLPGQQLYGYTFGSGTRLTVV.

CDR3 amino acids: CASRNDRGATNEKLFF. The CDR3 DNA reads TGTGCCAGCAGGAACGACAGGGGGGCCACTAATGAAAAACTGTTTTTT. The chain combines TRBV28 with TRBJ1-4, with 9 bases identical to TRBD1. The ends lost 6 bases at V and 2 bases at J; junction bases unmatched: 7. In germline, CDR1 is MDHEN, CDR2 SYDVKM. CDR3 length: 16 residues.

CDR3 amino acids: CASSLGLAGGIQFF. DNA for the CDR3: TGTGCCAGCAGCTTAGGCCTAGCGGGGGGTATACAGTTCTTC. The gene calls are TRBV13 and TRBJ2-1; 11 bases match TRBD2. The germline gives CDR1 PRHDT, CDR2 FYEKMQ (reference sequence). The V and J ends lost 0 bases and 13 bases, in that order; junction bases with no gene match: 5. The CDR3 is made up of 14 amino acids.

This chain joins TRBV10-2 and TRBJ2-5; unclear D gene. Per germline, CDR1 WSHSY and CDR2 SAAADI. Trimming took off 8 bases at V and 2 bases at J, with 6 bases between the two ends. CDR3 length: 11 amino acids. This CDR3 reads CASELQETQYF. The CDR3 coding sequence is TGCGCCAGCGAACTACAAGAGACCCAGTACTTC.

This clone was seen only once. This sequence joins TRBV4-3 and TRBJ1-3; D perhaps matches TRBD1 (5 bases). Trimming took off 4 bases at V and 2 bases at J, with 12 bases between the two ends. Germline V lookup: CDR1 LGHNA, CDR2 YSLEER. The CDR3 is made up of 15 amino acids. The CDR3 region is CASSRDSFTGNTIYF. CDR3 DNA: TGCGCCAGCAGCCGAGACAGTTTCACTGGAAACACCATATATTTT.

CDR3 sequence (DNA): TGTGCCAGCAGCCCCGTCGCGGGAGCCTACAATGAGCAGTTCTTC. It translates to CASSPVAGAYNEQFF. The chain uses TRBV2 and TRBJ2-1; 7 positions agree with TRBD2. J lost 2 bases, V lost 6 bases, and 7 bases had no gene match. In germline, CDR1 is SNHLY, CDR2 FYNNEI. The CDR3 contains 15 residues.